This T cell receptor (beta chain) is drawn from a study of a mutant IDH1 vaccine in newly diagnosed glioma. Remarks on this clone: The antigen remains unidentified.

Clones were sequenced by immunoSEQ multiplex PCR, and TCRdb holds only the in-frame ones, with some missing. The sample gives more than 55,000 clones, roughly 84% of which show up once; around 4% is in the top ten. Trimming removed 0 bases from V and 5 bases from J; junction bases left unmatched: 9. The CDR3 sequence is 17 residues long. In germline, CDR1 is KGHSH, CDR2 LQKENI. Stated time point: week 35, safety follow-up. In the vaccine, a single dose held 300 ug of the mutant IDH1 20-mer peptide, along with topical imiquimod. Tumors from donors were new WHO grade 3 or 4 IDH1-mutant astrocytomas with ATRX loss.

The TCR originated in a man in his thirties or forties with glioma. The chain carries TRBV18 and TRBJ1-1; 10 bases line up with TRBD1. The source was PBMCs, collected from a glioma patient whose treatment included an IDH1 peptide vaccine. The CDR3 here is CASSPPTGGEVRTEAFF. DNA for the CDR3: TGTGCCAGCTCACCACCGACAGGGGGCGAAGTAAGAACTGAAGCTTTCTTT. The whole variable domain, filled in from reference TRBV18 and TRBJ1-1, reads NAGVMQNPRHLVRRRGQEARLRCSPMKGHSHVYWYRQLPEEGLKFMVYLQKENIIDESGMPKERFSAEFPKEGPSILRIQQVVRGDSAAYFCASSPPTGGEVRTEAFFGQGTRLTVV.